The clone carrying this TCR beta chain was seen a single time. Its antigen is as yet unknown. This sample is part of a study of OX40 agonist ivuxolimab in advanced cancers. Study observations and caveats: The study found that CD8+ T cells averaged more expanded clones than CD4+. Among the least clonally expanded were partial responders at 0.1-3.0 mg/kg.

V lost 7 bases, J lost 8 bases, and 8 bases lay in between. Germline CDR1 is SEHNR and CDR2 is FQNEAQ (reference sequence). CDR3 length: 11 residues. Using immunoSEQ multiplex PCR, the repertoire was profiled, and TCRdb retains in-frame clones only, with some absent. The table has more than 12,000 clones, around 82% seen once; the top ten hold roughly 18%. This TCR came from an adult with an advanced solid tumor such as melanoma, head and neck, liver or kidney cancer. V gene TRBV7-9 combines with J gene TRBJ2-2; D uncertain. The material was CD4+ or CD8+ T cells sorted from blood, obtained in a trial of the OX40 agonist ivuxolimab. The CDR3 bases are TGTGCCAGCACCCTGGGGGGGGAGCTGTTTTTT. Residues: CASTLGGELFF.